Listed below are T cell receptor beta chains from one sample, sequenced in a study of T cells in Graves' hyperthyroidism and ophthalmopathy. Via MiXCR, TCRdb re-called the multiplex PCR reads, giving one row per CDR3 protein. The data hold about 290,000 distinct CDR3 sequences, with 13% to 15% observed a single time. The sample was blood. These receptors were collected from a woman aged 50 to 65 with Graves' hyperthyroidism that later progressed to Graves' ophthalmopathy. Each CDR3 is given with its conserved first and last residue. A D gene is named only where the DNA matches it firmly. Clone sizes are given selectively: once, few, many, or a class where the clone is expanded.

J gene: TRBJ2-1
D gene: TRBD2
V gene: TRBV18
clone size: many
CDR3 DNA: TGTGCCAGCTCACCACTAGCGGGAAACAATGAGCAGTTCTTC
CDR3 protein: CASSPLAGNNEQFF

J gene: TRBJ1-5
D gene: TRBD1
V gene: TRBV20-1
clone size: .
CDR3 DNA: TGCAGTGCTAGTGACAGGGGGCCAGATCAGCCCCAGCATTTT
CDR3 protein: CSASDRGPDQPQHF

J gene: TRBJ2-5
D gene: .
V gene: TRBV30
clone size: many
CDR3 DNA: TGTGCCTGGAGTGTAAGGGCTAGCGAAGAGACCCAGTACTTC
CDR3 protein: CAWSVRASEETQYF

J gene: TRBJ2-1
D gene: .
V gene: TRBV20-1
clone size: .
CDR3 DNA: TGCAGTGCTAGAGTTAAGGAGGGAAGGGGATACAATGAGCAGTTCTTC
CDR3 protein: CSARVKEGRGYNEQFF

J gene: TRBJ1-1
D gene: .
V gene: TRBV12-3/TRBV12-4
clone size: many
CDR3 DNA: TGTGCCACGGCGTGGGGGCCCGGCACTGAAGCTTTCTTT
CDR3 protein: CATAWGPGTEAFF

J gene: TRBJ1-1
D gene: .
V gene: TRBV7-9
clone size: many
CDR3 DNA: TGTGCCAGCAGCTACCCAACAGAGGAAGCTTTCTTT
CDR3 protein: CASSYPTEEAFF

J gene: TRBJ2-2
D gene: TRBD2
V gene: TRBV15
clone size: few
CDR3 DNA: TGTGCCACCAGCAGTCCGGGAGCGGGAGCGACTACGAACACCGGGGAGCTGTTTTTT
CDR3 protein: CATSSPGAGATTNTGELFF

J gene: TRBJ1-3
D gene: .
V gene: TRBV6-1
clone size: many
CDR3 DNA: TGTGCCAGCAGCCTGGGACCTGGAAACACCATATATTTT
CDR3 protein: CASSLGPGNTIYF

J gene: TRBJ2-1
D gene: TRBD2
V gene: TRBV5-1
clone size: many
CDR3 DNA: TGCGCCAGCAGCTTGACCGGGACTAGCGGCAATGAGCAGTTCTTC
CDR3 protein: CASSLTGTSGNEQFF

J gene: TRBJ1-2
D gene: .
V gene: TRBV7-9
clone size: many
CDR3 DNA: TGTGCCAGCAGCTTCGTCGGGGGGCGAGGTCCATATGGCTACACCTTC
CDR3 protein: CASSFVGGRGPYGYTF

J gene: TRBJ1-5
D gene: .
V gene: TRBV30
clone size: many
CDR3 DNA: TGTGCCTGGAGCGTTGCAGGGTTAAGGCAGCCCCAGCATTTT
CDR3 protein: CAWSVAGLRQPQHF

J gene: TRBJ2-3
D gene: .
V gene: TRBV29-1
clone size: many
CDR3 DNA: TGCAGCGTGGAGAGATCGCGCACAGATACGCAGTATTTT
CDR3 protein: CSVERSRTDTQYF

J gene: TRBJ1-5
D gene: .
V gene: TRBV28
clone size: many
CDR3 DNA: TGTGCCAGCAGATTCTACAGGGACAATCAGCCCCAGCATTTT
CDR3 protein: CASRFYRDNQPQHF

J gene: TRBJ1-4
D gene: .
V gene: TRBV14
clone size: many
CDR3 DNA: TGTGCCAGCAGCCCTTCAGGGCGGACGAATGAAAAACTGTTTTTT
CDR3 protein: CASSPSGRTNEKLFF

J gene: TRBJ1-1
D gene: .
V gene: TRBV30
clone size: many
CDR3 DNA: TGTGCCTGGAGGACGATGGGGGACACTGAAGCTTTCTTT
CDR3 protein: CAWRTMGDTEAFF

J gene: TRBJ1-2
D gene: .
V gene: TRBV20-1
clone size: many
CDR3 DNA: TGCAGTGCTAGAGGTCTAGGACAGCGTACTGGCTACACCTTC
CDR3 protein: CSARGLGQRTGYTF

J gene: TRBJ2-1
D gene: TRBD2
V gene: TRBV11-1
clone size: many
CDR3 DNA: TGTGCCAGCAGAGCGGGAGCGGTAAATGAGCAGTTCTTC
CDR3 protein: CASRAGAVNEQFF